These 31 T cell receptor beta chains originate from one sample sequenced in a study of blood T cell repertoires in COVID-19. TCRdb's copy holds only in-frame clones and misses some; the assay was immunoSEQ multiplex PCR. The repertoire holds 210,000 or so clones, about 86% seen once, with 8.9% in the top ten. Sequenced: PBMCs or T cells enriched from blood (not recorded which). The receptors shown here come from a woman in her 50s with acute COVID-19.

This clone was seen more than once but under ten times. The CDR3, as DNA: TGTGCCAGCTCCCCCGGGTCATACTCCTACGAGCAGTACTTC. This translates into CASSPGSYSYEQYF. This rearrangement joins TRBV7-2 to TRBJ2-7, with unresolved D. The V gene lost 8 bases and the J gene lost 0 bases, with 14 bases spanning the gap. This CDR3 comprises 14 residues. CDR1 is SGHTA, CDR2 FQGNSA, per germline.

A few counts support this clone. The genes are TRBV28 and TRBJ1-6, with 7 positions matching TRBD1. J gave up 0 bases and V 5 bases, and 4 bases lay outside the gene matches. Germline CDR1 and CDR2: MDHEN and SYDVKM. This CDR3 has 16 amino acids. In DNA, the CDR3 is TGTGCCAGCAGTCGACAGGGCCTCTCCTATAATTCACCCCTCCACTTT. Translating gives CASSRQGLSYNSPLHF.

The rearrangement joins TRBV5-1 to TRBJ2-7; D not certain. Germline CDR1 and CDR2: SGHRS and YFSETQ. The CDR3 contains 12 residues. V shed 0 bases and J shed 4 bases, with 5 bases lying between them. The CDR3 here is CASSLVTYEQYF. In DNA, the CDR3 is TGCGCCAGCAGCTTGGTGACATACGAGCAGTACTTC.

This rearrangement joins TRBV7-2 to TRBJ2-3, with TRBD2 matching over 8 bases. The CDR3 runs to 16 residues. Germline V gene lookup returns CDR1 SGHTA and CDR2 FQGNSA. V lost 0 bases to trimming and J lost 3 bases; unmatched junction nucleotides: 5. Here the CDR3 reads CASSLAGLVITDTQYF. In DNA form, the CDR3 reads TGTGCCAGCAGCTTAGCGGGACTAGTTATAACAGATACGCAGTATTTT.

The gene calls are TRBV2 and TRBJ2-1; D unresolved. CDR1 and CDR2 from the germline V gene are SNHLY and FYNNEI. V was pared by 4 bases and J by 0 bases, with 7 bases between. The CDR3 loop spans 14 amino acids. The CDR3 region is CASSAESSYNEQFF. The CDR3 region has the DNA TGTGCCAGCAGTGCGGAGAGCTCCTACAATGAGCAGTTCTTC.

A few counts support this clone. The chain links TRBV27 to TRBJ1-6, with TRBD1 identical over 7 bases. V lost 4 bases to trimming and J lost 3 bases; unmatched junction nucleotides: 9. Germline CDR1 reads MNHEY; CDR2 reads SMNVEV (reference sequence). The length of the CDR3 is 17 residues. The CDR3 DNA is TGTGCCAGCAGTTCGAACCTGGACAGGTTCTATAATTCACCCCTCCACTTT. Translation: CASSSNLDRFYNSPLHF.

The chain joins TRBV14 to TRBJ2-1; a possible D gene is TRBD1 (7 bases). Germline-derived CDR1 and CDR2 are SGHDN and FVKESK. V lost 1 base to trimming and J lost 8 bases, with 12 bases between them. The CDR3 extends over 14 amino acids. CDR3 nucleotides: TGTGCCAGCAGCCAAGGACAGGGCGGGGATGAGCAGTTCTTC. Translating it yields CASSQGQGGDEQFF. Supplemented by reference TRBV14 and TRBJ2-1, the full variable domain reads EAGVTQFPSHSVIEKGQTVTLRCDPISGHDNLYWYRRVMGKEIKFLLHFVKESKQDESGMPNNRFLAERTGGTYSTLKVQPAELEDSGVYFCASSQGQGGDEQFFGPGTRLTVL.

The rearrangement links TRBV11-3 to TRBJ1-1; D possibly corresponds to TRBD1 (5 bases). The germline CDR1 and CDR2 sequences are SGHNT and YENEEA. Trimming left V 1 base short and J 5 bases short, with 23 bases between. This CDR3 contains 18 residues. The CDR3 region is CASSLGGSASRAGTEAFF. The CDR3 DNA reads TGTGCCAGCAGCTTAGGGGGATCCGCTTCCAGGGCCGGGACTGAAGCTTTCTTT.

V usage is TRBV7-2 and J usage is TRBJ1-2; 11 nucleotides agree with TRBD1. This CDR3 comprises 15 residues. Germline V gene lookup returns CDR1 SGHTA and CDR2 FQGNSA. Trimming cost V 4 bases and J 5 bases; bases outside gene matches: 6. The CDR3 DNA follows: TGTGCCAGCAGCTCTGGGACAGGGGGTGTGTATGGCTACACCTTC. This sequence encodes CASSSGTGGVYGYTF.

This chain joins TRBV5-1 and TRBJ2-4; 7 bases line up with TRBD2. The CDR3 has 14 residues. Germline lookup yields CDR1 SGHRS and CDR2 YFSETQ. The V and J ends lost 2 bases and 7 bases, in that order; junction bases with no gene match: 6. The CDR3 is CASSFRTSSNIQYF. CDR3 sequence (DNA): TGCGCCAGCAGCTTTAGGACTAGTTCCAACATTCAGTACTTC.

The genes are TRBV18 and TRBJ2-5, with 9 positions matching TRBD1. CDR1 KGHSH and CDR2 LQKENI come from the germline V gene. This CDR3 has 18 amino acids. V lost 2 bases, J lost 4 bases, and 14 bases stayed unmatched. DNA of the CDR3: TGTGCCAGCTCACCAAGTAGGATCCGGGACAGGGAAGGAGAGACCCAGTACTTC. Amino acid sequence: CASSPSRIRDREGETQYF.

This clone was seen just once. The V and J genes are TRBV6-1 and TRBJ2-1; 12 bases line up with TRBD1. This CDR3 is 16 amino acids long. The germline V gene encodes CDR1 MNHNS and CDR2 SASEGT. With V trimmed by 4 bases and J by 7 bases, 8 bases remained unmatched. The CDR3 spells CASSGPPGQGANEQFF. CDR3 nucleotide sequence: TGTGCCAGCAGTGGGCCCCCGGGACAGGGGGCGAATGAGCAGTTCTTC.

This rearrangement joins TRBV5-4 to TRBJ1-6; no clear D. V gave up 0 bases and J gave up 6 bases, with 7 bases separating them. The CDR3 is 14 amino acids. Germline V lookup: CDR1 SGHNT, CDR2 YYREEE (reference sequence). DNA of the CDR3: TGTGCCAGCAGCTTGGATCTAGTTAATTCACCCCTCCACTTT. It specifies CASSLDLVNSPLHF. Looking up the rest from reference TRBV5-4 and TRBJ1-6 gives the full variable domain: ETGVTQSPTHLIKTRGQQVTLRCSSQSGHNTVSWYQQALGQGPQFIFQYYREEENGRGNFPPRFSGLQFPNYSSELNVNALELDDSALYLCASSLDLVNSPLHFGNGTRLTVT.

V is TRBV9 and J is TRBJ1-1; 8 bases fit TRBD1. CDR1 SGDLS and CDR2 YYNGEE come from the germline V gene. V dropped 4 bases and J dropped 0; count of bases not matched to a gene: 14. The CDR3 contains 18 residues. CDR3 residues: CASSRDRGNPRVNTEAFF. The CDR3 DNA reads as TGTGCCAGCAGCAGAGACAGGGGTAACCCCAGGGTGAACACTGAAGCTTTCTTT.

A note on this clone: The sample has other DNA sequences that encode this CDR3 too. The chain employs TRBV28 and TRBJ2-1; D perhaps matches TRBD2 (5 bases). This CDR3 comprises 12 residues. The germline CDR1 and CDR2 sequences are MDHEN and SYDVKM. V lost 5 bases, J lost 4 bases, and 6 bases lay in between. This CDR3 is CASSPGYNEQFF. Here the CDR3 DNA reads TGTGCCAGCAGTCCGGGGTACAATGAGCAGTTCTTC.

This chain joins TRBV28 and TRBJ2-3, with TRBD1 as a possible D gene (5 bases). V was shortened by 10 bases and J by 12 bases, with 20 bases between the two germline ends. This CDR3 comprises 12 residues. The germline CDR1 and CDR2 sequences are MDHEN and SYDVKM. The CDR3 loop reads CATTVGQASQYF. CDR3 coding DNA: TGTGCCACCACAGTGGGGCAGGCCAGTCAGTATTTT.

The V gene is TRBV7-9, the J gene TRBJ1-1; D remains unclear. The CDR3 covers 12 residues. Deletions cut 7 bases from V and 1 base from J, with 7 bases between. The germline V gene encodes CDR1 SEHNR and CDR2 FQNEAQ (reference sequence). CDR3 loop: CASTYGNTEAFF. The CDR3 DNA reads TGTGCCAGCACCTACGGGAACACTGAAGCTTTCTTT.

This chain uses TRBV3-1 (or the pseudogene TRBV3-2) with TRBJ2-7, with TRBD1 matching over 8 bases. J lost 9 bases, V lost 4 bases, and 8 bases had no gene match. The CDR3 extends over 13 amino acids. Germline CDR1 is LGHDT and CDR2 is YNNKEL (reference sequence). In DNA, the CDR3 is TGTGCCAGCAGCCTAGGACAGGGCGGGTGGCAGTACTTC. Protein product: CASSLGQGGWQYF.

This clone was observed once. The V gene is TRBV12-1, the J gene TRBJ2-1; the table's D call TRBD1 went unverified against the DNA. TRBV12-1 has pseudogene status. CDR3 length: 11 amino acids. DNA of the CDR3: TGTGCCAGCCCGACAGACAATGAGCAGTTCTTC. Amino acid sequence: CASPTDNEQFF.

The V gene is TRBV11-3, the J gene TRBJ1-3, with a possible D match to TRBD1 (5 bases). CDR3 size: 20 residues. Germline assignment: CDR1 SGHNT and CDR2 YENEEA. Trimming left V 0 bases short and J 0 bases short, with 21 bases between. CDR3 region: CASSLDGPASQAFSGNTIYF. CDR3 in DNA: TGTGCCAGCAGCTTAGATGGGCCCGCCTCACAGGCGTTCTCTGGAAACACCATATATTTT. The variable domain in full, with the rest retrieved from reference TRBV11-3 and TRBJ1-3, is EAGVVQSPRYKIIEKKQPVAFWCNPISGHNTLYWYLQNLGQGPELLIRYENEEAVDDSQLPKDRFSAERLKGVDSTLKIQPAELGDSAVYLCASSLDGPASQAFSGNTIYFGEGSWLTVV.

This rearrangement joins TRBV19 to TRBJ2-1; the match to TRBD1 covers 12 bases. From germline, CDR1 is LNHDA and CDR2 SQIVND (reference sequence). The CDR3 has 15 amino acids. The V segment lost 4 bases and the J segment 8 bases; nucleotides outside the gene matches: 6. CDR3 nucleotide sequence: TGTGCCAGTAGTAGGGGACAGGGGGCGCTGGATGAGCAGTTCTTC. This codes for CASSRGQGALDEQFF.

This chain uses TRBV28 with TRBJ1-5; 7 bases are shared with TRBD1. The CDR3 totals 14 residues. The germline V gene has CDR1 MDHEN and CDR2 SYDVKM. V lost 9 bases, J lost 0 bases, and 5 bases stayed unmatched. The DNA of the CDR3 is TGTGCCAGTATACAGGGGTATAGCAATCAGCCCCAGCATTTT. Its translation: CASIQGYSNQPQHF.

The chain uses TRBV14 and TRBJ2-1, with 9 bases fitting TRBD1. J lost 4 bases, V lost 0 bases, and 4 bases had no gene match. The CDR3 is made up of 16 amino acids. The germline V gene has CDR1 SGHDN and CDR2 FVKESK. Here the CDR3 DNA reads TGTGCCAGCAGCCAAGATCGGACAGGGGAGTACAATGAGCAGTTCTTC. It translates to CASSQDRTGEYNEQFF.

This clone appeared a single time. CDR3 nucleotide sequence: TGTGCCAGCAGCATTAGGGCGGGTGGGGCCAACGTCCTGACTTTC. Its translation: CASSIRAGGANVLTF. The V gene is TRBV7-6, the J gene TRBJ2-6; D may be TRBD2 (5 bases). This CDR3 region has 15 residues. V lost 5 bases and J lost 3, with 11 bases in between. Per germline, CDR1 SGHVS and CDR2 FNYEAQ.

J is TRBJ1-2 and V is TRBV25-1; 9 bases are a match to TRBD1. In germline, CDR1 is MGHDK, CDR2 SYGVNS. Trimming at V came to 4 bases and at J to 7 bases, leaving 7 bases not matched to a gene. This CDR3 region has 14 residues. CDR3 loop: CASSGGQGRVGYTF. The CDR3 DNA sequence: TGTGCCAGCAGTGGGGGACAGGGAAGGGTTGGCTACACCTTC.

This chain joins TRBV18 and TRBJ2-2; 11 bases are a match to TRBD2. V dropped 2 bases and J dropped 3; count of bases not matched to a gene: 5. CDR1 is KGHSH, CDR2 LQKENI, per germline. The CDR3 sequence is 17 residues long. The CDR3 sequence is CASSPALAGGHTGELFF. DNA for the CDR3: TGTGCCAGCTCACCAGCCCTAGCGGGGGGCCACACCGGGGAGCTGTTTTTT.

The chain recombines TRBV18 with TRBJ1-3, with D tentatively TRBD1 (5 bases). Trimming cost V 5 bases and J 0 bases, with 11 bases left between them. CDR1 is KGHSH, CDR2 LQKENI, per germline. The CDR3 spans 15 residues. The CDR3 nucleotides are TGTGCCAGCTCATCGAGACAGCTCTCTGGAAACACCATATATTTT. It translates to CASSSRQLSGNTIYF.

The CDR3 DNA is TGTGCCAGCAGCCAGATGGACACCGGAAACACCATATATTTT. Its protein is CASSQMDTGNTIYF. The chain carries TRBV3-1 (or the pseudogene TRBV3-2) and TRBJ1-3; weak D call: TRBD1 (5 bases). The CDR3 is made up of 14 amino acids. Trimming pared 3 bases from V and 4 bases from J, leaving 10 bases between. Germline V CDR1 and CDR2: LGHDT, YNNKEL (reference sequence).

The CDR3 sequence is CASSSAGGRTQYF. In nucleotides, the CDR3 is TGTGCCAGCAGCTCCGCGGGGGGGCGAACGCAGTATTTT. The chain carries TRBV12-3 or TRBV12-4 and TRBJ2-3; TRBD2 matches at 9 bases. With 6 bases clipped from V and 9 bases from J, the junction kept 7 bases outside the gene matches. The CDR3 contains 13 residues.

The chain joins TRBV6-5 to TRBJ1-1; D is unresolved. This CDR3 has 13 residues. Germline CDR1 and CDR2: MNHEY and SVGAGI. Trimming removed 0 bases from V and 6 bases from J, with 8 bases in between. The CDR3 bases are TGTGCCAGCAGTTACTCGGACTCATCTGAAGCTTTCTTT. It yields the protein CASSYSDSSEAFF.

The rearrangement joins TRBV30 to TRBJ1-5; 7 nucleotides line up with TRBD1. This CDR3 spans 17 amino acids. In germline, CDR1 is GTSNPN, CDR2 SVGIG (reference sequence). Trimming removed 5 bases from V and 2 bases from J; junction bases left unmatched: 15. The DNA for the CDR3 is TGTGCCTGGGAACCGACAGGGAGAGGGGTAGGCAATCAGCCCCAGCATTTT. This encodes CAWEPTGRGVGNQPQHF.